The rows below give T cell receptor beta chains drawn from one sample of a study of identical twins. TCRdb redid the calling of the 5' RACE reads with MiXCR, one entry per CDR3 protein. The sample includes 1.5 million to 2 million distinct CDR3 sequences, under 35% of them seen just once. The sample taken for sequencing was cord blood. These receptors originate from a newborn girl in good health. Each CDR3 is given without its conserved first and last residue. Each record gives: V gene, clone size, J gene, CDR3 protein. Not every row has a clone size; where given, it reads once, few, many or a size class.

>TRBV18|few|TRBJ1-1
ASSPTGARSTEAF
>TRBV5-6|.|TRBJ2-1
ASSSLQGHINEQF
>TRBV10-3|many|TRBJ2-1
AISGTSGGEQF
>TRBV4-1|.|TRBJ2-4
ASSPGLAGAIAKNIQY
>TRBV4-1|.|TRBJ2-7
ASSQALSSGAYEQY
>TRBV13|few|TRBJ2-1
ASSLRWGGLAGGYNEQF
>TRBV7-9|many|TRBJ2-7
ASSLSLEQY
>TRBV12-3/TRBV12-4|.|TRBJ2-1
ASSKHPGLAVGEQF
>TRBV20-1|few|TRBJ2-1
SARDLAGHAYNEQF
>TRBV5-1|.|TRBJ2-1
ASSLVAIELTRVEQF
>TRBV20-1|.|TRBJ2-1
SAGPTSVDEQF
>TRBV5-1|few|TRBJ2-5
ASSRGTGGQETQY
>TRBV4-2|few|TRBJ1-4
TSSQDRAFNEKLF
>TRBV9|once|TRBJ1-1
ASSVVGGGEAF
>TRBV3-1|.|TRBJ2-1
ASSQEPHVGSYNEQF
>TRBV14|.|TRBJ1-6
ASSQGARTGSYNSPLH
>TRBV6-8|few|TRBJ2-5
ASSYSTGSSSYQETQY
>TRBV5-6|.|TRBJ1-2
ASTRGAVNYGYT
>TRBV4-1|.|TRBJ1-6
ASQKSRGDSPLH
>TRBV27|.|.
ASSLSFQYQETQF
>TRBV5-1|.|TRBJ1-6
ASSLASGRVSSPLH
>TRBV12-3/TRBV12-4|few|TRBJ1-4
ASSSRGQGYEKLF
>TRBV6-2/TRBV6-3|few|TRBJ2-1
ASSYGGSREQF
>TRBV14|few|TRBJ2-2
ASSQVRLRGTGHGELF
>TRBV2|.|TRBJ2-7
ASSPGTSGLRVYEQY
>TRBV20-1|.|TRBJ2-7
SARDPAGDSNEQY
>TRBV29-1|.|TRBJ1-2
GDRANYGYT
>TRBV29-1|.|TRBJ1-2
SDGPNYGYT
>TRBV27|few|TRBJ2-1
ASSELGTINEQF
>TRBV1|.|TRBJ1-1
TSSQEEGPRGGGAF
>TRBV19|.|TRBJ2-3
ASSICHSTDTQY
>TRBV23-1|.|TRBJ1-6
TSSQGTGFSPLH
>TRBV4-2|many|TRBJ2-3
ASSPRSRTDTQY
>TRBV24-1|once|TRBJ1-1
AMWTGFRNTEAF
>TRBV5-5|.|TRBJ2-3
ASSLRGPGRTDTQY
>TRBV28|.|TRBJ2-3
ASSFTPKSDTQY
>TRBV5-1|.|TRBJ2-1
ATSLIWAPGLPFNEQF
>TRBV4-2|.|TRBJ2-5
ASSLVGLAGGKPQETQY
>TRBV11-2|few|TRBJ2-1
ASSWDRSSYNEQF
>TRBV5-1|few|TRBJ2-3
ASMSDTDTQY
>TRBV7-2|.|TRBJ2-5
ASSWGAQGTQY
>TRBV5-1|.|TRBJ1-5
ASSILPGSSNQPQH
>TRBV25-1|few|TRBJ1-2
ATLGGATYGYT
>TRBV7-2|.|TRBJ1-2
ASADRGHNYGYT